The T cell receptor beta chain described here comes from a study of blood T cell repertoires in COVID-19. Study details: Researchers got acute and convalescent COVID-19 samples from the United States, Italy and Spain. PBMCs, B-cell-depleted T cells, or T cells provided the cDNA or gDNA that made up the material.

The study drew participants aged about 18 to 89 years from 24 US areas. Resolution of symptoms, clearance, or two negative PCRs was present in recovered Cohort 3 donors. The V gene end was trimmed by 4 bases and the J gene end by 4 bases; junction bases not matched to a gene: 6. The CDR3 has 14 residues. Per the germline V gene, CDR1 is SNHLY and CDR2 is FYNNEI. Method: immunoSEQ multiplex PCR; TCRdb's copy keeps in-frame clones and lacks some. The repertoire holds a few hundred thousand clones, with approximately 88% as singletons. The TCR originated in a woman aged 18-35 years who had recovered from COVID-19. The rearrangement links TRBV2 to TRBJ2-7, with 8 bases identical to TRBD2. Sequenced material: PBMCs or T cells enriched from blood (not recorded which). Here the CDR3 reads CASSAGGATYEQYF. CDR3 in DNA: TGTGCCAGCAGTGCGGGGGGGGCCACTTACGAGCAGTACTTC.